A single sample gave rise to the 13 T cell receptor beta chains below, sequenced in a study of blood T cell repertoires in COVID-19. Using immunoSEQ multiplex PCR, the repertoire was profiled, and TCRdb retains in-frame clones only, with some absent. The sample yields about 160,000 clones, around 82% seen once. The sequencing input was PBMCs or T cells enriched from blood (not recorded which). These receptors came from a man in his fifties or sixties who had recovered from COVID-19.

This clone was observed a handful of times. The chain combines TRBV5-1 with TRBJ2-2, with D tentatively TRBD2 (6 bases). The germline V gene has CDR1 SGHRS and CDR2 YFSETQ. V lost 4 bases to trimming and J lost 4 bases, with 14 bases between them. This CDR3 region has 15 residues. Here the CDR3 DNA reads TGCGCCAGCAGCCCCAGTGGGACTGCCACCGGGGAGCTGTTTTTT. Its translation is CASSPSGTATGELFF.

V is TRBV4-2 and J is TRBJ2-7, with TRBD1 matching 7 bases. The V gene's germline CDR1 is LGHNA and CDR2 YNFKEQ. The trim removed 2 bases at V and 0 bases at J, leaving 4 bases unmatched. This CDR3 comprises 15 residues. CDR3 in amino acids: CASSQQGGHSYEQYF. The CDR3 nucleotides read TGTGCCAGCAGCCAACAAGGGGGCCACTCCTACGAGCAGTACTTC.

This clone was found once. The V call is TRBV11-2, the J call TRBJ1-2, with D perhaps matching TRBD1 (6 bases). The V gene's germline CDR1 is SGHAT and CDR2 FQNNGV. V was shortened by 9 bases and J by 2 bases, with 19 bases between the two germline ends. The CDR3 loop spans 15 amino acids. CDR3 residues: CASLDRAPLNYGYTF. The CDR3 DNA is TGTGCCAGTTTGGACAGAGCACCTCTAAACTATGGCTACACCTTC.

The chain links TRBV4-2 to TRBJ1-5; no clear D gene. The CDR3 contains 16 residues. The germline CDR1 and CDR2 sequences are LGHNA and YNFKEQ. Trimming removed 0 bases at V and 1 base at J, with 10 bases between. CDR3 nucleotides: TGTGCCAGCAGCCAAGATCTGGGAGTCAGCAATCAGCCCCAGCATTTT. It codes for CASSQDLGVSNQPQHF.

The chain combines TRBV9 with TRBJ2-3; tentatively, D is TRBD2 (6 bases). The CDR3 sequence is 15 residues long. The V gene lost 0 bases and the J gene lost 4 bases, with 12 bases spanning the gap. The germline CDR1 and CDR2 sequences are SGDLS and YYNGEE. CDR3 bases: TGTGCCAGCAGCGTAGGGGTGGGGGGAGCAGATACGCAGTATTTT. It is translated as CASSVGVGGADTQYF.

On this clone: Germline and junction disagree at one end, which may indicate a read error. The V gene is TRBV3-1 (or the pseudogene TRBV3-2), the J gene TRBJ2-7, with TRBD1 matching over 7 bases. CDR1 LGHDT and CDR2 YNNKEL come from the germline V gene (reference sequence). This CDR3 contains 12 residues. CDR3 amino acids: CASSPWTGRRDF. The CDR3 DNA reads as TGTGCCAGCAGCCCATGGACAGGTCGCCGGGACTTC.

This clone was counted a single time. This chain's CDR3 is CASSLSRRGDTQYF. The DNA of the CDR3 is TGTGCCAGCAGCTTGTCCCGCAGGGGCGATACGCAGTATTTT. This chain joins TRBV5-5 and TRBJ2-3; possibly TRBD1 for D (6 bases). The CDR3 spans 14 residues. V was trimmed by 1 base and J by 6 bases, leaving 12 bases between them. In germline, CDR1 is SGHKS, CDR2 YYEKEE (reference sequence).

The chain links TRBV9 to TRBJ1-1; D may be TRBD1 (5 bases). This CDR3 is built from 14 residues. The germline V and J ends were trimmed by 0 bases and 6 bases, with 12 bases remaining between them. Germline CDR1 SGDLS, CDR2 YYNGEE. The CDR3 loop is CASSVANRGSEAFF. CDR3 sequence (DNA): TGTGCCAGCAGCGTAGCGAACCGGGGGTCTGAAGCTTTCTTT.

This clone was detected ten times or more. V gene TRBV5-1 combines with J gene TRBJ2-7; possible D gene TRBD2, 5 bases. The CDR3 has 16 residues. V dropped 5 bases and J dropped 5 bases, with 23 bases sitting between them. Per germline, CDR1 SGHRS and CDR2 YFSETQ. The CDR3 DNA is TGCGCCAGCAGTCGAGGGTGGGGAAAGAATTCGGACGAGCAGTACTTC. This translates into CASSRGWGKNSDEQYF. Variable domain in full (rest from reference TRBV5-1 and TRBJ2-7): KAGVTQTPRYLIKTRGQQVTLSCSPISGHRSVSWYQQTPGQGLQFLFEYFSETQRNKGNFPGRFSGRQFSNSRSEMNVSTLELGDSALYLCASSRGWGKNSDEQYFGPGTRLTVT.

The chain has TRBV13 and TRBJ2-5, with a weak D call TRBD1 (6 bases). CDR1 and CDR2 (germline): PRHDT, FYEKMQ (reference sequence). Trimming removed 0 bases at V and 6 bases at J, with 11 bases between. CDR3 length: 14 residues. As DNA, the CDR3 is TGTGCCAGCAGCTTAGGTGACAGGCGGCAGACCCAGTACTTC. Protein: CASSLGDRRQTQYF.

The chain uses TRBV28 and TRBJ1-5; D is possibly TRBD1 (5 bases). The CDR3 runs to 13 residues. CDR1 MDHEN and CDR2 SYDVKM come from the germline V gene. Trimming took 10 bases from V and 7 from J, leaving 17 bases between them. In DNA, the CDR3 is TGTGCCACCTCATCGTTGGGGCAGCAGCCCCAGCATTTT. Its protein product is CATSSLGQQPQHF.

J is TRBJ1-6 and V is TRBV19; possible D gene TRBD1, 5 bases. The V and J ends lost 7 bases and 0 bases respectively, with 13 bases between them. Looked up from germline, CDR1 is LNHDA and CDR2 is SQIVND (reference sequence). The CDR3 consists of 16 residues. CDR3 loop: CASTSTVLSYNSPLHF. The DNA for the CDR3 is TGTGCCAGTACTTCGACAGTCCTCTCCTATAATTCACCCCTCCACTTT.

The chain combines TRBV7-9 with TRBJ1-6; TRBD1 matches at 9 bases. Germline V gives CDR1 SEHNR, CDR2 FQNEAQ (reference sequence). The CDR3 has 15 amino acids. The junction had 5 bases not matched to a gene; V was cut back by 5 bases and J by 6 bases. CDR3 in DNA: TGTGCCAGCAGCCCACCGGGACAGGGTAATTCACCCCTCCACTTT. This gives the protein CASSPPGQGNSPLHF.